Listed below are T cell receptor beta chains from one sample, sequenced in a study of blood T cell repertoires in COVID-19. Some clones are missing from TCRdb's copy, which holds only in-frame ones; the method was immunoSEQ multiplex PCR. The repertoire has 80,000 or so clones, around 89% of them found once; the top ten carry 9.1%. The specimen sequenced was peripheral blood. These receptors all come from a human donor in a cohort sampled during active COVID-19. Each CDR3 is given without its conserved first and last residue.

ASSPRQTGSYNEQF	TRBV11-1	TRBJ2-1
ASIKDRDSYNEQF	TRBV5-4	TRBJ2-1
ASSRGQGAFETQY	TRBV6-2/TRBV6-3	TRBJ2-5
STTGSSGRDEQF	TRBV25-1	TRBJ2-1
ASSEYFSDQGETQY	TRBV2	TRBJ2-5
AISELAGNGELF	TRBV10-3	TRBJ2-2
ASSPMVLTGDTYEQY	TRBV18	TRBJ2-7
ASSQDGGSSPLH	TRBV14	TRBJ1-6
ATSRVSGDEQF	TRBV15	TRBJ2-1
SDGTGGPPNYGYT	TRBV29-1	TRBJ1-2
ATSKDREGATEAF	TRBV15	TRBJ1-1
AWSGQGYGYT	TRBV30	TRBJ1-2
ASSGQGNNQPQH	TRBV27	TRBJ1-5
ASSLTLRNNEQF	TRBV28	TRBJ2-1
ASSSGLDEKLF	TRBV5-1	TRBJ1-4
ASSEIQGGAQY	TRBV19	TRBJ2-5
ASSIGGASYGYT	TRBV19	TRBJ1-2
ASSKGTSGGKETQY	TRBV11-2	TRBJ2-5
ASSLLFRGADNSPLH	TRBV5-1	TRBJ1-6
AWSVRRVSNQPQH	TRBV30	TRBJ1-5
ASSGQGNTEAF	TRBV6-6	TRBJ1-1
ASSQEAAYYTEAF	TRBV4-1	TRBJ1-1
ASSPGTVNTEAF	TRBV6-5	TRBJ1-1